The 19 T cell receptor beta chains below all came from one sample that was sequenced in a study of cytomegalovirus exposure and HLA in healthy donors. Profiled with immunoSEQ multiplex PCR; TCRdb holds only in-frame clones, not every one. Of 150,000 or so clones in the sample, about 88% were seen once. Input material: PBMCs. The receptors shown here come from a man in his late teens or twenties in good health and CMV-seropositive.

The J gene is TRBJ2-3, the V gene TRBV5-4; D might be TRBD2 (6 bases). Deletions cut 1 base from V and 3 bases from J, with 12 bases between. There are 15 residues in the CDR3. Per germline, CDR1 SGHNT and CDR2 YYREEE (reference sequence). This chain's CDR3 is CASSLTGDPTDTQYF. CDR3 coding DNA: TGTGCCAGCAGCTTGACGGGGGACCCTACAGATACGCAGTATTTT.

The chain couples TRBV7-2 to TRBJ1-3, with 9 bases matching TRBD1. The CDR3 is made up of 17 amino acids. Trimming at V came to 1 base and at J to 0 bases, leaving 4 bases not matched to a gene. CDR1 is SGHTA and CDR2 is FQGNSA in the germline V gene. CDR3 loop: CASSLGGQGGSGNTIYF. As DNA, the CDR3 is TGTGCCAGCAGCTTAGGGGGACAGGGAGGCTCTGGAAACACCATATATTTT. Looking up the rest from reference TRBV7-2 and TRBJ1-3 gives the full variable domain: GAGVSQSPSNKVTEKGKDVELRCDPISGHTALYWYRQSLGQGLEFLIYFQGNSAPDKSGLPSDRFSAERTGGSVSTLTIQRTQQEDSAVYLCASSLGGQGGSGNTIYFGEGSWLTVV.

The chain recombines TRBV7-3 with TRBJ1-2; 9 bases are shared with TRBD1. Germline-derived CDR1 and CDR2 are SGHTA and FQGTGA. With V trimmed by 5 bases and J by 4 bases, 8 bases remained unmatched. This CDR3 region has 15 residues. This chain's CDR3 is CASSPSGTGTYGYTF. DNA for the CDR3: TGTGCCAGCAGCCCATCCGGGACAGGGACCTATGGCTACACCTTC. Full variable domain (outside the CDR3, taken from reference TRBV7-3 and TRBJ1-2): GAGVSQTPSNKVTEKGKYVELRCDPISGHTALYWYRQSLGQGPEFLIYFQGTGAADDSGLPNDRFFAVRPEGSVSTLKIQRTERGDSAVYLCASSPSGTGTYGYTFGSGTRLTVV.

The chain joins TRBV7-2 to TRBJ2-7; 8 bases agree with TRBD1. J lost 6 bases, V lost 5 bases, and 9 bases had no gene match. This CDR3 spans 14 amino acids. Per the germline V gene, CDR1 is SGHTA and CDR2 is FQGNSA. CDR3 protein: CASSPRQGKAEQYF. The CDR3 DNA reads as TGTGCCAGCAGCCCCCGACAGGGGAAAGCCGAGCAGTACTTC.

Note on this clone: The same CDR3 also results from other DNA sequences found in this sample. The gene calls are TRBV5-4 and TRBJ1-2, with 8 positions matching TRBD1. This CDR3 has 14 amino acids. Germline V gene lookup returns CDR1 SGHNT and CDR2 YYREEE (reference sequence). The trim removed 0 bases at V and 2 bases at J, leaving 0 bases unmatched. The CDR3 coding sequence is TGTGCCAGCAGCTTGGGACAGGGGAACTATGGCTACACCTTC. It translates to CASSLGQGNYGYTF.

The rearrangement links TRBV7-7 to TRBJ2-2; D call uncertain. From germline, CDR1 is SSHAT and CDR2 FNYEAQ (reference sequence). V was trimmed by 6 bases and J by 1 base, leaving 6 bases between them. The CDR3 extends over 13 amino acids. The DNA for the CDR3 is TGTGCCAGCAGGGAGAGGAACACCGGGGAGCTGTTTTTT. Its translation: CASRERNTGELFF.

The chain links TRBV5-1 to TRBJ1-5; no definite D call. CDR1 and CDR2 from the germline V gene are SGHRS and YFSETQ. Trimming cost V 3 bases and J 7 bases, with 14 bases left between them. This CDR3 spans 14 amino acids. This CDR3 is CASSSRSERQPQHF. CDR3 bases: TGCGCCAGCAGCTCGCGGTCTGAAAGGCAGCCCCAGCATTTT.

The V call is TRBV10-2, the J call TRBJ2-3, with 9 bases that match TRBD1. CDR1 WSHSY and CDR2 SAAADI come from the germline V gene. The CDR3 extends over 16 amino acids. J was trimmed by 6 bases and V by 3 bases; bases with no gene match: 10. In DNA, the CDR3 is TGCGCCAGCAGTGAACCCTGGGACAGGGCTGGGGATACGCAGTATTTT. This codes for CASSEPWDRAGDTQYF.

The chain recombines TRBV15 with TRBJ2-7, with TRBD1 identical over 7 bases. V dropped 4 bases and J dropped 4; count of bases not matched to a gene: 4. Germline values: CDR1 LNHNV, CDR2 YYDKDF (reference sequence). The CDR3 runs to 13 residues. As DNA, the CDR3 is TGTGCCACCAGCACGGGACAGAAATACGAGCAGTACTTC. Its translation is CATSTGQKYEQYF.

This rearrangement joins TRBV5-8 to TRBJ2-3; weak D call: TRBD1 (6 bases). This CDR3 region has 17 residues. The germline CDR1 and CDR2 sequences are SGHTS and YDEGEE. V lost 4 bases to trimming and J lost 4 bases, with 22 bases between them. The CDR3 here is CASSPGQLQSSADTQYF. The CDR3 nucleotides read TGTGCCAGCAGCCCCGGACAGCTTCAAAGCAGCGCAGATACGCAGTATTTT. The variable domain in full, with the rest retrieved from reference TRBV5-8 and TRBJ2-3, is EAGVTQSPTHLIKTRGQQATLRCSPISGHTSVYWYQQALGLGLQFLLWYDEGEERNRGNFPPRFSGRQFPNYSSELNVNALELEDSALYLCASSPGQLQSSADTQYFGPGTRLTVL.

This clone was counted a single time. The rearrangement links TRBV27 to TRBJ1-1, with D unresolved. Germline V gene sequence: CDR1 MNHEY, CDR2 SMNVEV (reference sequence). Trimming removed 6 bases from V and 1 base from J, with 15 bases in between. This CDR3 comprises 15 residues. The CDR3 here is CASSRSGVTNTEAFF. The CDR3 region has the DNA TGTGCCAGCAGCCGATCCGGGGTTACGAACACTGAAGCTTTCTTT.

Notes on this clone: The same CDR3 can be traced to other DNA sequences in this sample. CDR3 coding DNA: TGCAGTGCTAGAGGGGCCCAGGGGCAGTACTTC. Translating it yields CSARGAQGQYF. This rearrangement joins TRBV20-1 to TRBJ2-7; a possible D gene is TRBD1 (5 bases). Trimming shortened V by 1 base and J by 9 bases, and 10 bases separated the two germline ends. The germline gives CDR1 DFQATT, CDR2 SNEGSKA (reference sequence). This CDR3 contains 11 residues.

The chain has TRBV18 and TRBJ1-2; 7 bases fit TRBD1. Germline V CDR1 and CDR2: KGHSH, LQKENI. Trimming took 2 bases from V and 13 from J; bases not matched to a gene: 13. The CDR3 is 14 residues long. Here the CDR3 reads CASSPEGASYYGTF. The CDR3 DNA reads as TGTGCCAGCTCACCAGAGGGGGCCTCCTATTACGGCACCTTC.

The chain employs TRBV6-5 and TRBJ2-1; 13 bases align to TRBD2. Germline V CDR1 and CDR2: MNHEY, SVGAGI. Trimming at V came to 6 bases and at J to 8 bases, leaving 7 bases not matched to a gene. This CDR3 has 15 residues. The CDR3 DNA follows: TGTGCCAGCAGATACGGACTAGCGGGAGTATATGAGCAGTTCTTC. This translates into CASRYGLAGVYEQFF.

The chain is built from TRBV6-5 and TRBJ2-7, with D maybe TRBD1 (6 bases). From germline, CDR1 is MNHEY and CDR2 SVGAGI. The CDR3 is 12 amino acids. Trimming took 8 bases from V and 4 from J, leaving 12 bases between them. Here the CDR3 reads CASGERGYEQYF. CDR3 in DNA: TGTGCCAGCGGAGAAAGGGGGTACGAGCAGTACTTC.

This chain uses TRBV6-5 with TRBJ2-7; perhaps TRBD1 as D (5 bases). The germline V gene encodes CDR1 MNHEY and CDR2 SVGAGI. The CDR3 length is 14 residues. V was cut by 2 bases and J by 0 bases, with 8 bases left in between. The CDR3 coding sequence is TGTGCCAGCAGTTACGGGCAGGGCTCCTACGAGCAGTACTTC. Translating it yields CASSYGQGSYEQYF.

The V call is TRBV6-5, the J call TRBJ1-5, with unresolved D. In germline, CDR1 is MNHEY, CDR2 SVGAGI. The V and J ends lost 4 bases and 0 bases respectively, with 7 bases between them. The CDR3 covers 14 residues. CDR3 loop: CASSLTTSNQPQHF. For the CDR3, the DNA is TGTGCCAGCAGTTTGACTACTAGCAATCAGCCCCAGCATTTT.

V and J are TRBV7-6 and TRBJ2-5; D is unclear. Looked up from germline, CDR1 is SGHVS and CDR2 is FNYEAQ. The CDR3 spans 13 residues. Trimming removed 6 bases at V and 4 bases at J, with 12 bases between. CDR3 amino acids: CASSPLDAETQYF. DNA of the CDR3: TGTGCCAGCAGTCCCCTAGACGCAGAGACCCAGTACTTC.

Many counts were recorded for this clone. The rearrangement uses TRBV19 and TRBJ2-5; TRBD2 matches 9 bases. Looked up from germline, CDR1 is LNHDA and CDR2 is SQIVND (reference sequence). The CDR3 sequence is 14 residues long. V shed 6 bases, J shed 2 bases, and the junction held 4 bases outside the gene matches. The DNA for the CDR3 is TGTGCCAGTAGATCTAGCGGGGCTCAAGAGACCCAGTACTTC. This translates into CASRSSGAQETQYF.